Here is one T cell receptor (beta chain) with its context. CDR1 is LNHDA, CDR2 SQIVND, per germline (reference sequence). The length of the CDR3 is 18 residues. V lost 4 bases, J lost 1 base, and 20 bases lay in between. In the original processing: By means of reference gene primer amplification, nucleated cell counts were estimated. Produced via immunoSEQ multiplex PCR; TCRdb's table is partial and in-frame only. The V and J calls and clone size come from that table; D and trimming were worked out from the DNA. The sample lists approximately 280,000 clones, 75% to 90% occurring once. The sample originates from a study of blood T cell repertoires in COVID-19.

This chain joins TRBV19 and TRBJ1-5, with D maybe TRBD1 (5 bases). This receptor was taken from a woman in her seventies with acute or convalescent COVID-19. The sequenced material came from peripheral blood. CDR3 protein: CASSKAPGLPGSNQPQHF. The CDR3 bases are TGTGCCAGTAGTAAGGCGCCGGGACTTCCTGGAAGCAATCAGCCCCAGCATTTT.